This TCR beta chain was recovered during a study of shared clonotypes between healthy human individuals. Overall study context: The donor pool was made up of a couple of women and three men aged 18 to 49.

The table came from immunoSEQ multiplex PCR; TCRdb's copy has only in-frame clones and leaves some out. The sample consists of 2 million to 2.5 million clones, approximately 93% of them appearing once. The V and J ends lost 2 bases and 4 bases respectively, with 4 bases between them. CDR3 size: 12 residues. From germline, CDR1 is SGHNT and CDR2 YENEEA. The chain joins TRBV11-3 to TRBJ2-3; no definite D call. Sequencing was performed on naive CD4+ T cells from PBMCs. Noted subset: CD45RA+ positively selected. This receptor was identified in a man younger than 30 in good health. Some clones in this sample may be carry-over from other donors' samples. The CDR3 nucleotides are TGTGCCAGCAGCTTACGCCCAGATACGCAGTATTTT. This encodes CASSLRPDTQYF.